The present T cell receptor beta chain was sequenced within a study of graft-versus-host responses after intestinal transplantation. Notes on the study in general: Recipient marrow contained GvH clones, some of which appeared first in ileum or blood.

Regarding this clone: Its matching antigen is unknown.

Here immunoSEQ multiplex PCR was the method, and the copy in TCRdb shows in-frame clones only, minus some. This sample has approximately 28,000 clones, with around nine tenths found just once. V was trimmed by 8 bases and J by 6 bases, leaving 9 bases between them. Germline-derived CDR1 and CDR2 are LNHDA and SQIVND (reference sequence). The CDR3 has 11 amino acids. The sequence was obtained from a human patient who received an intestinal transplant, so some T cells may come from the graft donor. The rearrangement joins TRBV19 to TRBJ2-3; D possibly corresponds to TRBD2 (6 bases). The material sequenced was PBMCs, taken around 480 days after intestinal transplantation. CDR3 DNA sequence: TGTGCCAGTGGGGGGACGGATACGCAGTATTTT. It translates to CASGGTDTQYF.